The present T cell receptor (beta chain) was sequenced within a study of technical replicates of blood from several donors. Libraries were prepared by immunoSEQ multiplex PCR; TCRdb keeps only in-frame clonotypes and omits some of them. The table has tens of thousands of clones, approximately 97% seen once. The TCR comes from a human donor in good health. The sample taken for sequencing was T cells isolated from PBMCs.

The CDR3 DNA is TGTGCCAGTATGGAGTGGCGCACCGGGGAGCTGTTTTTT. Its protein product is CASMEWRTGELFF. This rearrangement joins TRBV19 to TRBJ2-2; D call uncertain. Trimming shortened V by 7 bases and J by 4 bases, and 10 bases separated the two germline ends. CDR3 length equals 13 residues. Germline lookup yields CDR1 LNHDA and CDR2 SQIVND (reference sequence).